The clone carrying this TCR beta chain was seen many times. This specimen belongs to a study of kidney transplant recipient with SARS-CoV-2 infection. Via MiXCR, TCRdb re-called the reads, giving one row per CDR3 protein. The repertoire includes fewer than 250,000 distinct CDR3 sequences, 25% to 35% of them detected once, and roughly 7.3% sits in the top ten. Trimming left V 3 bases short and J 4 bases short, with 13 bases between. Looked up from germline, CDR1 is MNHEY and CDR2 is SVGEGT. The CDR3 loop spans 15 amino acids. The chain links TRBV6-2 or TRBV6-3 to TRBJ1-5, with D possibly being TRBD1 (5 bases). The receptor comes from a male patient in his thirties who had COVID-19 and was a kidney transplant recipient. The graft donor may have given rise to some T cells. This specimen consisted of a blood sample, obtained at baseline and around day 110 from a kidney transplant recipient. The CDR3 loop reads CASSYEGPFNQPQHF. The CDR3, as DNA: TGTGCCAGCAGTTATGAGGGGCCTTTTAATCAGCCCCAGCATTTT.